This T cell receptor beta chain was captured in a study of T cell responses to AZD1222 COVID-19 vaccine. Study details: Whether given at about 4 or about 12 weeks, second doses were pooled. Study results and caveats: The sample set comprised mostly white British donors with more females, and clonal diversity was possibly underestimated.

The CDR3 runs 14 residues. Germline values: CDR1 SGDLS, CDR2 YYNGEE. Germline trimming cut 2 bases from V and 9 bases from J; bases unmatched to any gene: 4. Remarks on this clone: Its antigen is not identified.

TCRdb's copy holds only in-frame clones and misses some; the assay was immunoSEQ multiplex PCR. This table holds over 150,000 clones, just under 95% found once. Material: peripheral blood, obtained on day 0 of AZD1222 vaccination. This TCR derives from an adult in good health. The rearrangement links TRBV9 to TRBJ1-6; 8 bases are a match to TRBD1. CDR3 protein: CASSVLTGASPLHF. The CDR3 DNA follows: TGTGCCAGCAGCGTCTTGACAGGGGCTTCACCCCTCCACTTT.